The 27 T cell receptor beta chains reported below all come from one sample, sequenced in a study of immune cell composition in non-small cell lung cancer. Normal lung was sampled as far from the tumour as possible, at least 3 cm. Sequencing used immunoSEQ multiplex PCR; TCRdb keeps in-frame clones, though not all of them. The sample includes approximately 6,000 clones, approximately 64% of them seen just once. The sequencing sample was made of non-adjacent lung tissue. Receptors originate from a human donor with non-small cell lung cancer.

The V gene is TRBV7-9, the J gene TRBJ1-2; no reliable D call. V gave up 5 bases and J gave up 7 bases, with 17 bases separating them. This CDR3 is built from 14 residues. Germline assignment: CDR1 SEHNR and CDR2 FQNEAQ (reference sequence). The CDR3 reads CASSKDYRDGGYTF. The CDR3 DNA reads TGTGCCAGCAGCAAAGATTACAGAGATGGTGGCTACACCTTC.

CDR3 coding DNA: TGTGCCAGCAGCCTAAGCTTTAGTGACACTGAAGCTTTCTTT. Translation gives CASSLSFSDTEAFF. The chain employs TRBV5-4 and TRBJ1-1; D remains unclear. Germline V lookup: CDR1 SGHNT, CDR2 YYREEE (reference sequence). The length of the CDR3 is 14 residues. V was shortened by 4 bases and J by 3 bases, with 13 bases between the two germline ends.

This sequence joins TRBV5-5 and TRBJ2-7; 7 bases agree with TRBD1. The V gene end was trimmed by 5 bases and the J gene end by 2 bases; junction bases not matched to a gene: 7. The germline gives CDR1 SGHKS, CDR2 YYEKEE (reference sequence). The CDR3 contains 14 residues. DNA of the CDR3: TGTGCCAGCAGTACCCCACAGGGGACCTACGAGCAGTACTTC. It encodes CASSTPQGTYEQYF.

This rearrangement joins TRBV19 to TRBJ1-5, with TRBD1 matching over 9 bases. The V gene's germline CDR1 is LNHDA and CDR2 SQIVND (reference sequence). The CDR3 is 15 residues long. V was pared by 7 bases and J by 6 bases, with 10 bases of the junction left unmatched. In DNA form, the CDR3 reads TGTGCCAGTACCTCTTCGGACAGGGGAGGTCAGCCCCAGCATTTT. This encodes CASTSSDRGGQPQHF.

This chain uses TRBV28 with TRBJ1-2; a possible D gene is TRBD1 (5 bases). V shed 6 bases and J shed 7 bases, with 15 bases lying between them. Germline V gene lookup returns CDR1 MDHEN and CDR2 SYDVKM. The CDR3 is 13 residues long. CDR3 sequence (DNA): TGTGCCAGCAGCGGGGGACTAGGTAGTGGCTACACCTTC. It translates to CASSGGLGSGYTF.

This rearrangement joins TRBV5-4 to TRBJ1-2; 8 bases match TRBD1. After removal of 5 bases from V and 7 bases from J, the junction contained 7 bases not matched to a gene. Germline assignment: CDR1 SGHNT and CDR2 YYREEE (reference sequence). The CDR3 covers 13 residues. This chain's CDR3 is CASRLQGARGYTF. The CDR3 DNA is TGTGCCAGCAGGTTGCAGGGGGCTCGTGGCTACACCTTC.

Points on this clone: An end of the junction does not agree with germline; a read error may underlie this. This rearrangement joins TRBV7-7 to TRBJ1-5; 8 positions agree with TRBD1. From germline, CDR1 is SSHAT and CDR2 FNYEAQ (reference sequence). This CDR3 is built from 16 residues. CDR3 in DNA: TGTGCTAGCAGCTTTCAGGGGGCCTGGGGCAATCAGCCCCAGCATTTT. Translated: CASSFQGAWGNQPQHF. Drawing the rest from reference TRBV7-7 and TRBJ1-5, the complete variable domain is GAGVSQSPRYKVTKRGQDVTLRCDPISSHATLYWYQQALGQGPEFLTYFNYEAQPDKSGLPSDRFSAERPEGSISTLTIQRTEQRDSAMYRCASSFQGAWGNQPQHFGDGTRLSIL.

This chain uses TRBV5-4 with TRBJ2-3; 7 bases are shared with TRBD1. Germline V gene sequence: CDR1 SGHNT, CDR2 YYREEE (reference sequence). This CDR3 contains 15 residues. Losses at the gene ends were 4 bases for V and 0 bases for J; bases not matched to a gene: 5. The CDR3: CASSPGGESTDTQYF. DNA for the CDR3: TGTGCCAGCAGCCCAGGGGGAGAGAGCACAGATACGCAGTATTTT. The whole variable domain, remainder taken from reference TRBV5-4 and TRBJ2-3, is ETGVTQSPTHLIKTRGQQVTLRCSSQSGHNTVSWYQQALGQGPQFIFQYYREEENGRGNFPPRFSGLQFPNYSSELNVNALELDDSALYLCASSPGGESTDTQYFGPGTRLTVL.

The chain links TRBV2 to TRBJ2-5, with 10 bases lining up with TRBD2. Germline V lookup: CDR1 SNHLY, CDR2 FYNNEI. The length of the CDR3 is 14 residues. V shed 7 bases, J shed 2 bases, and the junction held 4 bases outside the gene matches. The CDR3 DNA is TGTGCCAGCACGCTAGCGGGGGCTCAAGAGACCCAGTACTTC. This encodes CASTLAGAQETQYF.

This clone is labeled large. Other DNA sequences within the sample encode an identical CDR3. This chain joins TRBV14 and TRBJ1-2, with D possibly being TRBD1 (5 bases). The CDR3 spans 13 residues. Trimming cost V 1 base and J 6 bases, with 9 bases left between them. Germline V lookup: CDR1 SGHDN, CDR2 FVKESK. Here the CDR3 reads CASSQAGVHGYTF. In DNA form, the CDR3 reads TGTGCCAGCAGCCAAGCGGGGGTGCATGGCTACACCTTC. The full variable domain, with the rest looked up from reference TRBV14 and TRBJ1-2, is EAGVTQFPSHSVIEKGQTVTLRCDPISGHDNLYWYRRVMGKEIKFLLHFVKESKQDESGMPNNRFLAERTGGTYSTLKVQPAELEDSGVYFCASSQAGVHGYTFGSGTRLTVV.

This clone was observed a single time. The chain uses TRBV5-6 and TRBJ2-2, with D uncertain. CDR3 length: 11 residues. Trimming stripped 2 bases from V and 7 bases from J, with 3 bases between. The germline CDR1 and CDR2 sequences are SGHDT and YYEEEE. CDR3 nucleotides: TGTGCCAGCAGCTTATACGGGGAGCTGTTTTTT. Translated, it gives CASSLYGELFF.

This clone was picked up a small number of times. This chain links TRBV21-1 with TRBJ1-3; TRBD1 was called by the table and not checked on the DNA. TRBV21-1 is noted as a pseudogene. The length of the CDR3 is 18 residues. This CDR3 is CASSKQDRPGSSGNTIYF. In nucleotides, the CDR3 is TGTGCCAGCAGCAAGCAGGACAGGCCCGGGAGCTCTGGAAACACCATATATTTT.

The chain joins TRBV30 to TRBJ2-3, with D tentatively TRBD1 (5 bases). Germline CDR1 is GTSNPN and CDR2 is SVGIG (reference sequence). This CDR3 has 13 amino acids. Trimming took 6 bases from V and 4 from J, leaving 14 bases between them. CDR3 DNA: TGTGCCTGTGAAGGGGCCCCCTCAGATACGCAGTATTTT. Amino acid sequence: CACEGAPSDTQYF.

This chain uses TRBV27 with TRBJ1-1; 9 bases match TRBD1. Germline V gene lookup returns CDR1 MNHEY and CDR2 SMNVEV (reference sequence). The CDR3 sequence is 13 residues long. The ends lost 7 bases at V and 5 bases at J; junction bases unmatched: 5. In DNA form, the CDR3 reads TGTGCCAGCATCCGACAGGGGGGTACTGAAGCTTTCTTT. Translation gives CASIRQGGTEAFF.

This clone was seen only once. CDR3 bases: TGTGCCAGCAGCTTCCAGGGTTCGAACACTGAAGCTTTCTTT. Translating gives CASSFQGSNTEAFF. The chain recombines TRBV7-8 with TRBJ1-1; tentatively, D is TRBD1 (5 bases). Germline CDR1 SGHVS, CDR2 FQNEAQ. The V and J ends lost 3 bases and 1 base respectively, with 9 bases between them. This CDR3 region has 14 residues.

This clone was recorded a few times. This chain joins TRBV6-5 and TRBJ1-3; 7 bases are a match to TRBD1. With V trimmed by 3 bases and J by 0 bases, 5 bases remained unmatched. Germline V gives CDR1 MNHEY, CDR2 SVGAGI. This CDR3 is 16 amino acids long. Here the CDR3 DNA reads TGTGCCAGCAGTTATCGACAGGGCCGCTCTGGAAACACCATATATTTT. Its protein is CASSYRQGRSGNTIYF.

The rearrangement joins TRBV4-1 to TRBJ2-1, with 10 nucleotides matching TRBD1. Germline V lookup: CDR1 MGHRA, CDR2 YSYEKL. The CDR3 has 19 residues. The V segment lost 2 bases and the J segment 4 bases; nucleotides outside the gene matches: 14. The CDR3 DNA reads TGCGCCAGCAGCCAATACAATTTCGGGACAGGGGAATTTTACAATGAGCAGTTCTTC. This encodes CASSQYNFGTGEFYNEQFF.

The CDR3 nucleotides are TGTGCCAGCAGCTTCAGGGTGTCTGGGGCCAACGTCCTGACTTTC. Protein: CASSFRVSGANVLTF. V is TRBV5-4 and J is TRBJ2-6; a weak D match, TRBD1 (5 bases). The V end lost 2 bases, the J end lost 1 base, and 7 bases lay between the germline ends. This CDR3 is 15 amino acids long. CDR1 is SGHNT and CDR2 is YYREEE in the germline V gene (reference sequence).

The rearrangement links TRBV10-3 to TRBJ2-1; 8 bases map to TRBD2. CDR3 size: 14 residues. Per the germline V gene, CDR1 is ENHRY and CDR2 is SYGVKD. CDR3 nucleotides: TGTGCAGTCTATGGCGGGGGGTCTTACAATGAGCAGTTCTTC. Residues: CAVYGGGSYNEQFF.

This chain uses TRBV6-5 with TRBJ2-3; 8 bases match TRBD2. V shed 10 bases, J shed 4 bases, and the junction held 13 bases outside the gene matches. The germline gives CDR1 MNHEY, CDR2 SVGAGI. This CDR3 contains 15 residues. The CDR3 DNA reads as TGTGCCACCTCCGGTAGCGGGGTTGCGCCAGATACGCAGTATTTT. Translation: CATSGSGVAPDTQYF.

This chain joins TRBV6-6 and TRBJ2-1; maybe TRBD1 (5 bases). V shed 0 bases and J shed 4 bases, with 10 bases lying between them. Per germline, CDR1 MNHNY and CDR2 SVGAGI (reference sequence). This CDR3 is 15 amino acids long. CDR3 residues: CASSYSRGTYNEQFF. CDR3 in DNA: TGTGCCAGCAGTTACTCAAGGGGAACGTACAATGAGCAGTTCTTC.

By share, this clone counts as medium-sized (0.01 to 0.1%). The V and J genes are TRBV19 and TRBJ2-2, with 10 bases that match TRBD1. Germline V CDR1 and CDR2: LNHDA, SQIVND (reference sequence). V lost 5 bases and J lost 7; bases outside the gene matches: 10. The CDR3 runs to 16 residues. The CDR3 sequence is CASSGSTGGDVGELFF. CDR3 in DNA: TGTGCCAGTAGTGGATCGACAGGGGGCGATGTCGGGGAGCTGTTTTTT.

This clone has just a few counts. J is TRBJ1-2 and V is TRBV7-9; 8 bases line up with TRBD1. With 5 bases clipped from V and 10 bases from J, the junction kept 12 bases outside the gene matches. The CDR3 covers 14 residues. Germline assignment: CDR1 SEHNR and CDR2 FQNEAQ (reference sequence). CDR3 amino acids: CASSPRTGRRAYTF. CDR3 DNA sequence: TGTGCCAGCAGCCCGCGGACAGGGAGAAGGGCCTACACCTTC.

V usage is TRBV5-1 and J usage is TRBJ1-1, with a weak D call TRBD1 (5 bases). The V and J ends lost 0 bases and 4 bases respectively, with 13 bases between them. Germline V gene sequence: CDR1 SGHRS, CDR2 YFSETQ. CDR3 length: 15 residues. The CDR3, as DNA: TGCGCCAGCAGCTTGGATGTCAGGGTTACCACTGAAGCTTTCTTT. Protein sequence: CASSLDVRVTTEAFF.

The chain carries TRBV6-1 and TRBJ1-2; no firm D call. Germline V CDR1 and CDR2: MNHNS, SASEGT. The CDR3 spans 15 residues. V lost 1 base and J lost 0, with 9 bases in between. The CDR3 DNA reads as TGTGCCAGCAGTGAAGGTGGAGCGGCTAACTATGGCTACACCTTC. Amino acids: CASSEGGAANYGYTF.

In its sample, this clone is medium-sized. CDR3 sequence: CATRTRGYTDTQYF. In nucleotides, the CDR3 is TGTGCCACCCGAACGCGGGGGTACACAGATACGCAGTATTTT. The chain carries TRBV7-3 and TRBJ2-3; 7 nucleotides agree with TRBD2. Germline CDR1 SGHTA, CDR2 FQGTGA. V lost 10 bases, J lost 2 bases, and 9 bases stayed unmatched. The CDR3 runs to 14 residues. Together with reference TRBV7-3 and TRBJ2-3, the CDR3 gives the full variable domain: GAGVSQTPSNKVTEKGKYVELRCDPISGHTALYWYRQSLGQGPEFLIYFQGTGAADDSGLPNDRFFAVRPEGSVSTLKIQRTERGDSAVYLCATRTRGYTDTQYFGPGTRLTVL.

This clone came up once. This chain links TRBV6-6 with TRBJ2-7, with D tentatively TRBD1 (5 bases). The CDR3 has 15 residues. V gave up 5 bases and J gave up 2 bases, with 16 bases separating them. CDR1 is MNHNY and CDR2 is SVGAGI in the germline V gene (reference sequence). The CDR3 here is CASSRSRVQTYEQYF. The CDR3 nucleotides read TGTGCCAGCAGTCGCTCCAGGGTCCAAACCTACGAGCAGTACTTC.